The present T cell receptor (beta chain) was sequenced within a study of vaccination effects on CD4 cells after COVID-19. Study-wide background: Post-vaccine specimens arrived a median 72 days past the second dose. Each well held approximately 2.2 million PBMC cultured with around 9.4 ug/ml peptides and roughly 9.7 IU/ml IL-2.

This clone turned up a few times. Its antigen is unidentified. When around 10 days of culture had elapsed, CD4+ T cells were isolated. Of the BNT162b2 and mRNA-1273 vaccines, participants received two doses of one or the other. Cultures received IL-2 medium that replaced half the medium on days 3 and 7. Sequencing used immunoSEQ multiplex PCR; TCRdb keeps in-frame clones, though not all of them. The table lists 43,000 or so clones, about three quarters of them singletons. CDR1 and CDR2 from the germline V gene are LNHDA and SQIVND (reference sequence). This CDR3 contains 15 residues. Trimming removed 9 bases from V and 4 bases from J; junction bases left unmatched: 7.

The input for sequencing was CD4+ T cells from PBMCs cultured without peptide, taken after COVID-19 vaccination. This chain connects TRBV19 to TRBJ1-5; 12 bases are a match to TRBD1. This sequence originates from a human donor who received a COVID-19 vaccine. CDR3 nucleotides: TGTGCCAGCCGGTTGGGACAGGGGGCTAATCAGCCCCAGCATTTT. This gives the protein CASRLGQGANQPQHF.